This section outlines one T cell receptor beta chain sequence together with its context. Its specificity is not known. This entry comes from a study of T-cell reconstitution after alpha-beta-depleted transplantation in children. Study-level points and caveats: At around two months after transplant, the alpha-beta T cells were reportedly derived from several hundred expanded clones that came from non-depleted graft cells. Surviving recipient T cells and thymic progenitors produced the high day-60 TCRbeta diversity seen in some patients. A year post-transplant, T-cell counts and diversity derived mostly from newly produced T cells.

The CDR3 has 15 amino acids. Germline assignment: CDR1 MDHEN and CDR2 SYDVKM. Losses at the gene ends were 4 bases for V and 2 bases for J; bases not matched to a gene: 6. Unique molecular identifiers were incorporated when the TCRbeta library was constructed. TCRdb recomputed calls from the PCR reads with MiXCR, one row per CDR3 protein. The sample lists around 270,000 distinct CDR3 sequences; 10% were seen once. Material: PBMCs, obtained before TCRalphabeta/CD19-depleted stem cell transplant. The rearrangement joins TRBV28 to TRBJ2-3, with 7 bases matching TRBD1. The clonotype comes from a boy in the first two years of life with acute myeloid leukemia, due to receive a stem cell transplant. CDR3 DNA sequence: TGTGCCAGCAGTTCCTACAGGGGTACCACAGATACGCAGTATTTT. Protein product: CASSSYRGTTDTQYF.